What follows are 19 T cell receptor beta chains derived from one specimen sequenced in a study of cytomegalovirus exposure and HLA in healthy donors. PCR was performed using 60 Vbeta and 13 Jbeta primers. The table came from immunoSEQ multiplex PCR; TCRdb's copy has only in-frame clones and leaves some out. Among over 150,000 clones listed, about 83% were seen once. The sample was PBMCs. The source is a woman aged 30 to 39 in good health and CMV-seronegative.

CDR3 amino acids: CASSLGLNNEQFF. The CDR3 bases are TGTGCCAGCTCCCTGGGCCTCAACAATGAGCAGTTCTTC. The rearrangement links TRBV18 to TRBJ2-1; D is unclear. Germline values: CDR1 KGHSH, CDR2 LQKENI. The CDR3 totals 13 residues. V lost 6 bases, J lost 5 bases, and 11 bases lay in between.

The chain has TRBV4-1 and TRBJ2-5; 7 bases fit TRBD1. The end of the DNA fits TRBJ2-7 better, so the J call may be wrong. CDR1 and CDR2 (germline): MGHRA, YSYEKL. The CDR3 length is 14 residues. The DNA of the CDR3 is TGCGCCAGCAGCCCGACAGGGTCGGCCTACGAGCAGTACTTC. This codes for CASSPTGSAYEQYF.

The V call is TRBV30, the J call TRBJ1-2; D is perhaps TRBD1 (5 bases). CDR3 length: 14 residues. V lost 2 bases and J lost 1, with 11 bases in between. Germline V CDR1 and CDR2: GTSNPN, SVGIG (reference sequence). CDR3 sequence (DNA): TGTGCCTGGAGTTATCAGGGATTTAACTATGGCTACACCTTC. Translating it yields CAWSYQGFNYGYTF.

V and J are TRBV4-3 and TRBJ1-6; possibly TRBD1 for D (6 bases). V was pared by 7 bases and J by 0 bases, with 13 bases between. CDR3 size: 16 residues. CDR1 and CDR2 (germline): LGHNA, YSLEER. CDR3 loop: CASKGEESSYNSPLHF. DNA for the CDR3: TGCGCCAGCAAGGGGGAAGAGAGCTCCTATAATTCACCCCTCCACTTT.

The chain is built from TRBV4-3 and TRBJ2-3; 8 positions match TRBD2. Germline V lookup: CDR1 LGHNA, CDR2 YSLEER. The CDR3 spans 16 residues. Losses at the gene ends were 1 base for V and 6 bases for J; bases not matched to a gene: 9. The CDR3 sequence: CASSQVRSGGRDTQYF. The CDR3 region has the DNA TGCGCCAGCAGCCAAGTCCGAAGCGGGGGAAGGGATACGCAGTATTTT.

V usage is TRBV25-1 and J usage is TRBJ2-1; D possibly corresponds to TRBD1 (6 bases). Deletions cut 3 bases from V and 0 bases from J, with 9 bases between. The CDR3 contains 15 residues. From germline, CDR1 is MGHDK and CDR2 SYGVNS. The CDR3 bases are TGTGCCAGCAGTGATGTAGGGGGCTCCTACAATGAGCAGTTCTTC. As protein: CASSDVGGSYNEQFF.

The chain couples TRBV27 to TRBJ1-5; 9 bases match TRBD1. V shed 0 bases, J shed 2 bases, and the junction held 11 bases outside the gene matches. The CDR3 length is 19 residues. Germline CDR1 MNHEY, CDR2 SMNVEV (reference sequence). CDR3 DNA sequence: TGTGCCAGCAGTTTATCGGGGGGACAGGGATGGTATGGCAATCAGCCCCAGCATTTT. This gives the protein CASSLSGGQGWYGNQPQHF.

The genes are TRBV19 and TRBJ1-5; D uncertain. The V gene lost 7 bases and the J gene lost 7 bases, with 20 bases spanning the gap. The CDR3 is made up of 15 amino acids. Germline V CDR1 and CDR2: LNHDA, SQIVND (reference sequence). CDR3 nucleotides: TGTGCCAGTAACCCGGAGGTGTCAGCCAGGCAGCCCCAGCATTTT. Its protein product is CASNPEVSARQPQHF.

The CDR3 loop reads CATSRAPPTGSGNTIYF. CDR3 bases: TGTGCCACCAGCAGAGCCCCCCCGACAGGCTCTGGAAACACCATATATTTT. The chain uses TRBV15 and TRBJ1-3; D is perhaps TRBD1 (6 bases). Germline V gives CDR1 LNHNV, CDR2 YYDKDF (reference sequence). Trimming pared 1 base from V and 0 bases from J, leaving 13 bases between. The CDR3 sequence is 17 residues long.

V and J are TRBV19 and TRBJ2-6; a weak D match, TRBD1 (5 bases). The CDR3 loop spans 14 amino acids. CDR1 and CDR2 from the germline V gene are LNHDA and SQIVND (reference sequence). V was cut by 11 bases and J by 0 bases, with 11 bases left in between. The CDR3 nucleotides are TGTGCCTGCTCCGACAGCTCTGGGGCCAACGTCCTGACTTTC. Amino acids: CACSDSSGANVLTF.

V is TRBV19 and J is TRBJ1-4; TRBD1 is a possible D gene (6 bases). Germline V gives CDR1 LNHDA, CDR2 SQIVND (reference sequence). CDR3 length: 11 amino acids. V was cut by 6 bases and J by 16 bases, with 15 bases left in between. The DNA of the CDR3 is TGTGCCAGTAGCAACAGGGAAAATCCGTTTTTT. Its protein product is CASSNRENPFF.

The rearrangement joins TRBV5-4 to TRBJ2-4; 8 bases match TRBD1. The CDR3 loop spans 14 amino acids. Looked up from germline, CDR1 is SGHNT and CDR2 is YYREEE (reference sequence). Trimming cost V 1 base and J 6 bases; bases outside gene matches: 3. CDR3 coding DNA: TGTGCCAGCAGCTTGCAGGGGGCCGGAAACATTCAGTACTTC. It yields the protein CASSLQGAGNIQYF.

A few counts support this clone. This chain joins TRBV4-2 and TRBJ1-2, with D maybe TRBD1 (5 bases). Deletions cut 3 bases from V and 4 bases from J, with 18 bases between. The CDR3 is made up of 16 amino acids. Germline CDR1 and CDR2: LGHNA and YNFKEQ. CDR3 sequence reads: CASSHELSRVSYGYTF. CDR3 in DNA: TGTGCCAGCAGCCACGAACTCTCCAGGGTGTCCTATGGCTACACCTTC.

The rearrangement uses TRBV27 and TRBJ1-1, with no clear D. Germline V lookup: CDR1 MNHEY, CDR2 SMNVEV (reference sequence). The CDR3 length is 12 residues. V was cut by 3 bases and J by 6 bases, with 8 bases left in between. The CDR3 region is CASSLGGSEAFF. CDR3 nucleotide sequence: TGTGCCAGCAGTTTGGGAGGGTCTGAAGCTTTCTTT.

The chain carries TRBV19 and TRBJ1-3; possibly TRBD1 for D (5 bases). V was cut by 9 bases and J by 0 bases, with 9 bases left in between. CDR3 size: 13 residues. From germline, CDR1 is LNHDA and CDR2 SQIVND (reference sequence). The CDR3 coding sequence is TGTGCCAGCAGGGCCCCCTCTGGAAACACCATATATTTT. Encoded protein: CASRAPSGNTIYF.

This clone has a single count. The V call is TRBV7-2, the J call TRBJ2-1; weak D call: TRBD1 (5 bases). V lost 5 bases, J lost 9 bases, and 17 bases lay in between. The CDR3 totals 14 residues. Germline V gives CDR1 SGHTA, CDR2 FQGNSA. The CDR3 spells CASSPKPGMGEQFF. As DNA, the CDR3 is TGTGCCAGCAGCCCTAAGCCAGGGATGGGTGAGCAGTTCTTC.

The chain has TRBV27 and TRBJ2-5, with 13 bases aligning to TRBD2. The CDR3 totals 14 residues. CDR1 and CDR2 from the germline V gene are MNHEY and SMNVEV (reference sequence). Losses at the gene ends were 8 bases for V and 5 bases for J; bases not matched to a gene: 5. CDR3 sequence reads: CASGLAGVSETQYF. CDR3 in DNA: TGTGCCAGCGGACTAGCGGGAGTGTCCGAGACCCAGTACTTC.

The CDR3 here is CASSNRVDYGYTF. As DNA, the CDR3 is TGTGCCAGCAGCAACAGGGTTGACTATGGCTACACCTTC. V and J are TRBV7-2 and TRBJ1-2; D may be TRBD1 (6 bases). The CDR3 covers 13 residues. Germline V gene sequence: CDR1 SGHTA, CDR2 FQGNSA. The V gene lost 5 bases and the J gene lost 3 bases, with 10 bases spanning the gap.

This sequence joins TRBV19 and TRBJ1-5, with D perhaps matching TRBD1 (5 bases). Germline-derived CDR1 and CDR2 are LNHDA and SQIVND (reference sequence). V dropped 5 bases and J dropped 6 bases, with 17 bases sitting between them. CDR3 size: 15 residues. In DNA, the CDR3 is TGTGCCAGTAGTCCCTCCGGGGGGACGATTCAGCCCCAGCATTTT. Its protein is CASSPSGGTIQPQHF.